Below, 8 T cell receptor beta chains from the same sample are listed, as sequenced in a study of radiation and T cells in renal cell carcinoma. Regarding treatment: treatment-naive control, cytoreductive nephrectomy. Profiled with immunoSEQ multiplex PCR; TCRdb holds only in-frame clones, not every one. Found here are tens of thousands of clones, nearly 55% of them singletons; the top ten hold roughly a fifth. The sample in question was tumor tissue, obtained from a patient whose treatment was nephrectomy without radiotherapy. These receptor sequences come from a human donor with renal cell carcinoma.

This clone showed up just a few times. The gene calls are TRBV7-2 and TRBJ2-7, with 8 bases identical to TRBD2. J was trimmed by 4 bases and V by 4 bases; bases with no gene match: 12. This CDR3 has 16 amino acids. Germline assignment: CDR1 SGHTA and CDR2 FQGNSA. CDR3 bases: TGTGCCAGCAGCTCATCCCGTGGTAGCGGGAAATACGAGCAGTACTTC. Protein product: CASSSSRGSGKYEQYF.

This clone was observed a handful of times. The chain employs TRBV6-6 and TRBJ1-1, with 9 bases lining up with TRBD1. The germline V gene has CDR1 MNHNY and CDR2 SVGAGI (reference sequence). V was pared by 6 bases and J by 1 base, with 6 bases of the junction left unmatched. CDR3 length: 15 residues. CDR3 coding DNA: TGTGCCAGCAGACCGGGACAGGGAGGGAACACTGAAGCTTTCTTT. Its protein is CASRPGQGGNTEAFF.

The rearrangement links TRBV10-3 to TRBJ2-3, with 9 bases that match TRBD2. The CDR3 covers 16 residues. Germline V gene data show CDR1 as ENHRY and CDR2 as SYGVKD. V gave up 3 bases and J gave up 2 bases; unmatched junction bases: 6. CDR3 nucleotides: TGTGCCATCAGTGACTTAGCGGGGGTCCACACAGATACGCAGTATTTT. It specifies CAISDLAGVHTDTQYF.

Written as DNA, the CDR3 is TGCGCCAGCAGCGCGGGGGCCAACTATGGCTACACCTTC. Translation gives CASSAGANYGYTF. The rearrangement joins TRBV5-1 to TRBJ1-2, with a possible D match to TRBD1 (6 bases). CDR3 size: 13 residues. Germline V gene lookup returns CDR1 SGHRS and CDR2 YFSETQ. Trimming left V 4 bases short and J 2 bases short, with 9 bases between.

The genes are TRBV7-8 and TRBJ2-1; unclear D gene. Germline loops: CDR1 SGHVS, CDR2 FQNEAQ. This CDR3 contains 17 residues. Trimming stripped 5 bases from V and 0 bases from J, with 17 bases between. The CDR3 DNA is TGTGCCAGCAGCCTCCGGAGTTTTGGCGGCTCCTACAATGAGCAGTTCTTC. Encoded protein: CASSLRSFGGSYNEQFF.

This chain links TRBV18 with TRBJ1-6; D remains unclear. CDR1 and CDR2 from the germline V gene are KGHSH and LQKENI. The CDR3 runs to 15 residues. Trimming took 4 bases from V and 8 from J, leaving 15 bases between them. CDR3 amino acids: CASSLGGSADSPLHF. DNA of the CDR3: TGTGCCAGCTCACTTGGCGGGTCTGCGGATTCACCCCTCCACTTT.

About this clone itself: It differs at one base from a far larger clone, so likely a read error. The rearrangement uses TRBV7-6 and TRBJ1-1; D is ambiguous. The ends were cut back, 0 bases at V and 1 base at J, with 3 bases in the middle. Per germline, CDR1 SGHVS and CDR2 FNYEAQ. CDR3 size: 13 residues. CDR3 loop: CASSLARNTEAFF. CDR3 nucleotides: TGTGCCAGCAGCTTAGCGAGGAACACTGAAGCTTTCTTT.

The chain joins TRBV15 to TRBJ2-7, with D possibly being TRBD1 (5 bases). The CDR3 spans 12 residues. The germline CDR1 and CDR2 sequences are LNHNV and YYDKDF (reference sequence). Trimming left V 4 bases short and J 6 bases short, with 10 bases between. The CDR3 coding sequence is TGTGCCACCAGCATCAGGGTCGGCGAGCAGTACTTC. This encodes CATSIRVGEQYF.